This entry concerns a single T cell receptor beta chain. The data originate from a study of STAT5B mutations in CD4+ large granular lymphocyte leukemia. Profiled with immunoSEQ multiplex PCR; TCRdb holds only in-frame clones, not every one. The sample has over 35,000 clones; about 88% are singletons. This CDR3 is 14 amino acids long. J lost 7 bases, V lost 2 bases, and 5 bases had no gene match. CDR1 is SEHNR and CDR2 is FQNEAQ in the germline V gene (reference sequence). This receptor was identified in a human donor in good health. V is TRBV7-9 and J is TRBJ2-4; 7 bases agree with TRBD1. Material: CD4+ T cells from blood buffy coats. The CDR3 DNA reads as TGTGCCAGCAGCTTATCAGGGGGATGGAACATTCAGTACTTC. Its protein is CASSLSGGWNIQYF.